The next 28 T cell receptor beta chains were all read from a single sample in a study of regulatory and conventional T cells in RAG deficiency. Genomic DNA came from blood conventional CD4+ T cells gated CD25-low CD127-high. Here immunoSEQ multiplex PCR was the method, and the copy in TCRdb shows in-frame clones only, minus some. The table has some 8,800 clones, approximately 96% seen once. The specimen sequenced was CD4+ effector T cells sorted from blood. The receptors come from a human donor with RAG deficiency presenting as severe combined immunodeficiency.

The V gene is TRBV18, the J gene TRBJ2-5; TRBD1 is a possible D gene (6 bases). Germline assignment: CDR1 KGHSH and CDR2 LQKENI. The CDR3 runs 14 residues. With 3 bases removed from V and 1 base from J, the gap between germline ends came to 9 bases. CDR3 in amino acids: CASSPGAAQETQYF. The DNA for the CDR3 is TGTGCCAGCTCACCGGGGGCGGCCCAAGAGACCCAGTACTTC.

CDR3 DNA sequence: TGCGCCAGCAGCCAAGAGCCCCCTTACAATGAGCAGTTCTTC. Amino acid sequence: CASSQEPPYNEQFF. The gene calls are TRBV4-3 and TRBJ2-1; no reliable D call. The germline V and J ends were trimmed by 0 bases and 4 bases, with 7 bases remaining between them. CDR3 size: 14 residues. Germline V gene sequence: CDR1 LGHNA, CDR2 YSLEER.

The chain employs TRBV9 and TRBJ2-7, with 7 nucleotides matching TRBD2. Germline CDR1 and CDR2: SGDLS and YYNGEE. The V and J ends lost 0 bases and 2 bases, in that order; junction bases with no gene match: 5. This CDR3 has 15 residues. CDR3 sequence: CASSVGPAGTYEQYF. The CDR3 bases are TGTGCCAGCAGCGTAGGCCCAGCGGGAACCTACGAGCAGTACTTC.

The gene calls are TRBV4-3 and TRBJ2-3, with TRBD1 as a possible D gene (6 bases). The CDR3 contains 16 residues. The germline V gene has CDR1 LGHNA and CDR2 YSLEER. V was cut by 1 base and J by 5 bases, with 16 bases left in between. CDR3 residues: CASSQVNVGAGDTQYF. The CDR3, as DNA: TGCGCCAGCAGCCAAGTAAACGTGGGGGCTGGAGATACGCAGTATTTT.

This clone came up a few times. J is TRBJ2-2 and V is TRBV4-2, with D hard to call. The CDR3 contains 15 residues. Trimming cost V 1 base and J 1 base, with 7 bases left between them. Per germline, CDR1 LGHNA and CDR2 YNFKEQ. CDR3 amino acids: CASSQAPGNTGELFF. The DNA for the CDR3 is TGTGCCAGCAGCCAAGCCCCCGGGAACACCGGGGAGCTGTTTTTT.

The DNA for the CDR3 is TGTGCCAGCAGCTTACAGGGGTACCAAGAGACCCAGTACTTC. This encodes CASSLQGYQETQYF. The chain carries TRBV11-2 and TRBJ2-5; TRBD1 might be the D (6 bases). Germline V lookup: CDR1 SGHAT, CDR2 FQNNGV. The CDR3 sequence is 14 residues long. V lost 2 bases and J lost 0, with 7 bases in between.

The chain has TRBV11-2 and TRBJ2-2, with 10 bases aligning to TRBD1. This CDR3 has 15 residues. The V gene end was trimmed by 8 bases and the J gene end by 6 bases; junction bases not matched to a gene: 9. Germline CDR1 reads SGHAT; CDR2 reads FQNNGV. The CDR3: CASSDRQGASGELFF. DNA for the CDR3: TGTGCCAGCTCCGACCGACAGGGGGCATCCGGGGAGCTGTTTTTT.

The chain recombines TRBV4-1 with TRBJ2-7; D uncertain. CDR1 and CDR2 (germline): MGHRA, YSYEKL. This CDR3 comprises 13 residues. Trimming cost V 0 bases and J 7 bases, with 10 bases left between them. The CDR3 region has the DNA TGCGCCAGCAGCCAAGATTCCCAGACGGAGCAGTACTTC. Protein: CASSQDSQTEQYF.

The genes are TRBV19 and TRBJ2-3, with no clear D. This CDR3 has 15 amino acids. Trimming removed 5 bases at V and 2 bases at J, with 14 bases between. Germline loops: CDR1 LNHDA, CDR2 SQIVND (reference sequence). DNA for the CDR3: TGTGCCAGTAGTGCGGCAGGAGCCTTCACAGATACGCAGTATTTT. Its translation: CASSAAGAFTDTQYF. The full variable domain, with the rest looked up from reference TRBV19 and TRBJ2-3, is DGGITQSPKYLFRKEGQNVTLSCEQNLNHDAMYWYRQDPGQGLRLIYYSQIVNDFQKGDIAEGYSVSREKKESFPLTVTSAQKNPTAFYLCASSAAGAFTDTQYFGPGTRLTVL.

As DNA, the CDR3 is TGTGCCAGCAGCCAGACACGGACCGGGAGAACTGAAGCTTTCTTT. This gives the protein CASSQTRTGRTEAFF. The V call is TRBV11-2, the J call TRBJ1-1; no clear D gene. CDR1 is SGHAT and CDR2 is FQNNGV in the germline V gene. V shed 5 bases and J shed 5 bases, with 18 bases lying between them. This CDR3 spans 15 amino acids.

The chain has TRBV18 and TRBJ2-1; a possible D gene is TRBD1 (6 bases). The CDR3 spans 13 residues. The germline V and J ends were trimmed by 5 bases and 12 bases, with 17 bases remaining between them. Germline CDR1 reads KGHSH; CDR2 reads LQKENI. Here the CDR3 reads CASSLDRAMGQFF. In DNA form, the CDR3 reads TGTGCCAGCTCATTGGACAGAGCTATGGGGCAGTTCTTC.

The CDR3 coding sequence is TGTGCCAGCAGCTTGAAGAGACAGGGGGCGCGCACCGGGGAGCTGTTTTTT. Protein sequence: CASSLKRQGARTGELFF. The chain links TRBV5-6 to TRBJ2-2; 10 bases agree with TRBD1. Per the germline V gene, CDR1 is SGHDT and CDR2 is YYEEEE. This CDR3 spans 17 amino acids. With 1 base clipped from V and 4 bases from J, the junction kept 7 bases outside the gene matches.

The chain combines TRBV4-2 with TRBJ2-2; a weak D match, TRBD2 (6 bases). This CDR3 region has 16 residues. Looked up from germline, CDR1 is LGHNA and CDR2 is YNFKEQ. V lost 0 bases and J lost 0, with 8 bases in between. DNA for the CDR3: TGTGCCAGCAGCCAAGATTGGGACTCGAACACCGGGGAGCTGTTTTTT. Its protein is CASSQDWDSNTGELFF.

This chain joins TRBV7-2 and TRBJ2-5, with TRBD2 identical over 8 bases. The ends lost 3 bases at V and 4 bases at J; junction bases unmatched: 7. CDR1 is SGHTA, CDR2 FQGNSA, per germline. This CDR3 contains 15 residues. In nucleotides, the CDR3 is TGTGCCAGCAGCTTGGCAGGGCTAGCGGGAGAGACCCAGTACTTC. Amino acid sequence: CASSLAGLAGETQYF.

The J gene is TRBJ2-1, the V gene TRBV6-5; 8 bases fit TRBD2. The CDR3 is 15 amino acids. CDR1 and CDR2 from the germline V gene are MNHEY and SVGAGI. The V and J ends lost 0 bases and 7 bases, in that order; junction bases with no gene match: 5. CDR3 sequence (DNA): TGTGCCAGCAGTTACTCGAGCGGGGGTTCAAATGAGCAGTTCTTC. Its protein product is CASSYSSGGSNEQFF.

This chain uses TRBV12-5 with TRBJ2-6, with a possible D match to TRBD2 (6 bases). The CDR3 extends over 15 amino acids. From germline, CDR1 is LGHNT and CDR2 FRNRAP. The V end was cut by 1 base, the J end by 2 bases, with 6 bases between. The CDR3 DNA follows: TGTGCTAGTGGTTTGGGGGAGGCTGGGGCCAACGTCCTGACTTTC. Translation: CASGLGEAGANVLTF.

The chain combines TRBV7-2 with TRBJ2-7, with a tentative D call TRBD1 (6 bases). This CDR3 is built from 14 residues. Germline-derived CDR1 and CDR2 are SGHTA and FQGNSA. V was clipped by 3 bases and J by 0 bases, with 9 bases between them. The CDR3, as DNA: TGTGCCAGCAGCTTGTACAGGGTCTCCTACGAGCAGTACTTC. Its translation is CASSLYRVSYEQYF.

The chain combines TRBV7-8 with TRBJ2-7; D gene ambiguous. Trimming pared 5 bases from V and 8 bases from J, leaving 16 bases between. The CDR3 loop spans 13 amino acids. Germline-derived CDR1 and CDR2 are SGHVS and FQNEAQ. CDR3 sequence reads: CASSLRTPPKQYF. For the CDR3, the DNA is TGTGCCAGCAGCCTCAGGACGCCACCAAAGCAGTACTTC.

In this sample, this clone turned up once. CDR3 in amino acids: CASSQVWAYNEQFF. The CDR3 coding sequence is TGCGCCAGCAGCCAAGTTTGGGCGTACAATGAGCAGTTCTTC. The chain has TRBV4-3 and TRBJ2-1; D ambiguous. The V gene lost 1 base and the J gene lost 4 bases, with 8 bases spanning the gap. The CDR3 covers 14 residues. Per germline, CDR1 LGHNA and CDR2 YSLEER.

The chain combines TRBV18 with TRBJ2-5; a possible D gene is TRBD2 (5 bases). The germline V and J ends were trimmed by 1 base and 5 bases, with 11 bases remaining between them. The V gene's germline CDR1 is KGHSH and CDR2 LQKENI. CDR3 length: 14 residues. The CDR3 DNA follows: TGTGCCAGCTCACCACAACGGGGAGAGGAGACCCAGTACTTC. Its protein product is CASSPQRGEETQYF. Complete variable domain (other parts from reference TRBV18 and TRBJ2-5): NAGVMQNPRHLVRRRGQEARLRCSPMKGHSHVYWYRQLPEEGLKFMVYLQKENIIDESGMPKERFSAEFPKEGPSILRIQQVVRGDSAAYFCASSPQRGEETQYFGPGTRLLVL.

This chain joins TRBV27 and TRBJ1-1; perhaps TRBD1 as D (6 bases). Trimming pared 3 bases from V and 9 bases from J, leaving 11 bases between. Germline CDR1 MNHEY, CDR2 SMNVEV (reference sequence). This CDR3 is 12 amino acids long. CDR3 nucleotide sequence: TGTGCCAGCAGTTTCGGTACAGGGAAAGCTTTCTTT. Protein sequence: CASSFGTGKAFF.

The chain employs TRBV29-1 and TRBJ2-5; D perhaps matches TRBD1 (7 bases). The germline V gene encodes CDR1 SQVTM and CDR2 ANQGSEA. With 2 bases removed from V and 6 bases from J, the gap between germline ends came to 13 bases. The CDR3 is made up of 13 amino acids. The CDR3 protein is CSVEWRDRQTQYF. For the CDR3, the DNA is TGCAGCGTTGAATGGCGGGACAGACAGACCCAGTACTTC.

V is TRBV27 and J is TRBJ2-7, with TRBD1 identical over 11 bases. The germline CDR1 and CDR2 sequences are MNHEY and SMNVEV (reference sequence). V shed 5 bases, J shed 7 bases, and the junction held 4 bases outside the gene matches. The CDR3 spans 13 residues. The CDR3 bases are TGTGCCAGCAGTCTGGGACAGGGGGGGGAGCAGTACTTC. It codes for CASSLGQGGEQYF.

The gene calls are TRBV6-5 and TRBJ2-5, with TRBD1 matching 8 bases. The CDR3 has 13 amino acids. J was trimmed by 4 bases and V by 4 bases; bases with no gene match: 2. Germline V gene lookup returns CDR1 MNHEY and CDR2 SVGAGI. In DNA form, the CDR3 reads TGTGCCAGCAGTTCAGGACAGGGAGAGACCCAGTACTTC. It codes for CASSSGQGETQYF.

This sequence joins TRBV4-2 and TRBJ2-3, with D tentatively TRBD1 (5 bases). Germline loops: CDR1 LGHNA, CDR2 YNFKEQ. The CDR3 length is 15 residues. The V and J ends lost 0 bases and 3 bases respectively, with 10 bases between them. CDR3 amino acids: CASSQEQDETDTQYF. The DNA of the CDR3 is TGTGCCAGCAGCCAAGAACAGGACGAGACAGATACGCAGTATTTT.

This clone was seen a single time. Other DNA sequences within the sample encode an identical CDR3. This chain joins TRBV9 and TRBJ2-6, with a tentative D call TRBD2 (7 bases). The CDR3 extends over 15 amino acids. Germline V gene sequence: CDR1 SGDLS, CDR2 YYNGEE. Between the trimmed V and J ends, which lost 2 bases and 4 bases, there was a span of 10 bases. The CDR3 spells CASSVGGAGANVLTF. As DNA, the CDR3 is TGTGCCAGCAGCGTTGGGGGGGCCGGGGCCAACGTCCTGACTTTC.

CDR3 sequence reads: CASSLMALFHEQYF. The CDR3 bases are TGTGCCAGCAGCTTAATGGCCCTTTTCCACGAGCAGTACTTC. V and J are TRBV7-2 and TRBJ2-7; D remains unclear. Trimming removed 2 bases at V and 5 bases at J, with 13 bases between. The CDR3 has 14 amino acids. Per the germline V gene, CDR1 is SGHTA and CDR2 is FQGNSA.

CDR3 loop: CASSSTGGEETQYF. The CDR3 coding sequence is TGTGCCAGCAGTTCTACAGGGGGCGAGGAGACCCAGTACTTC. The chain uses TRBV28 and TRBJ2-5; 9 bases agree with TRBD1. This CDR3 is built from 14 residues. V shed 4 bases and J 5 bases; nucleotides not matched to a gene: 5. Germline V gene lookup returns CDR1 MDHEN and CDR2 SYDVKM. Looking up the rest from reference TRBV28 and TRBJ2-5 gives the full variable domain: DVKVTQSSRYLVKRTGEKVFLECVQDMDHENMFWYRQDPGLGLRLIYFSYDVKMKEKGDIPEGYSVSREKKERFSLILESASTNQTSMYLCASSSTGGEETQYFGPGTRLLVL.